This TCR beta chain was profiled in a study of T cells after yellow fever vaccination. As TCR cDNA was made by 5'RACE template switching, a universal primer site and UMIs were added. TCRdb called the 5' RACE reads again in MiXCR, with one record for every CDR3 protein. The data contain approximately 510,000 distinct CDR3 sequences, around a fifth of them seen just once; the ten biggest clones take up around 16%. The study's findings and limits: In post-booster samples, most primary-vaccination clones reappeared (about 96% CD4, 88% CD8). FACS-sorted repertoires could harbor abundant contaminating bulk-population clonotypes.

The CDR3 has 14 residues. From germline, CDR1 is SGHKS and CDR2 YYEKEE (reference sequence). V was shortened by 0 bases and J by 1 base, with 7 bases between the two germline ends. This clonotype has at least ten counts. Its matching antigen is unknown. The chain is built from TRBV5-5 and TRBJ1-1; unclear D gene. The sample consisted of PBMCs, taken roughly 23 days after the first yellow fever vaccination. This sequence originates from a man aged 18 to 29 who received the YFV17D yellow fever vaccine. The CDR3 region is CASSLGRRNTEAFF. CDR3 nucleotide sequence: TGTGCCAGCAGCTTGGGACGGAGGAACACTGAAGCTTTCTTT.